These 10 T cell receptor beta chains were sequenced from one sample in a study of T cells in Graves' hyperthyroidism and ophthalmopathy. The investigators amplified TCR beta CDR3 regions from RNA transcripts. The TCR CDR3 first-round RT-PCR relied on the HTBI primer set. TCRdb processed the multiplex PCR reads anew with MiXCR; each CDR3 protein has one entry. Of some 600,000 distinct CDR3 sequences in the sample, approximately 13% were seen once. Sample: blood. The source is a woman in her 30s with Graves' hyperthyroidism that later progressed to Graves' ophthalmopathy.

This clonotype was counted only a few times. The chain uses TRBV4-1 and TRBJ2-5, with D tentatively TRBD1 (5 bases). The CDR3 extends over 14 amino acids. Germline CDR1 MGHRA, CDR2 YSYEKL. Trimming left V 3 bases short and J 1 base short, with 9 bases between. The CDR3 DNA reads as TGCGCCAGCAGCCAGGACACCCTCCAAGAGACCCAGTACTTC. This codes for CASSQDTLQETQYF.

This clonotype was picked up a small number of times. The chain couples TRBV10-3 to TRBJ2-1; no definite D call. The V gene's germline CDR1 is ENHRY and CDR2 SYGVKD. Trimming shortened V by 5 bases and J by 4 bases, and 15 bases separated the two germline ends. This CDR3 contains 15 residues. For the CDR3, the DNA is TGTGCCATCAGTAAGGACGGTTCGTATTACAATGAGCAGTTCTTC. Protein sequence: CAISKDGSYYNEQFF.

This clonotype was detected many times. V and J are TRBV24-1 and TRBJ1-2; 10 positions match TRBD1. V shed 7 bases and J 5 bases; nucleotides not matched to a gene: 6. The CDR3 runs to 14 residues. Germline V gene sequence: CDR1 KGHDR, CDR2 SFDVKD. CDR3 sequence: CATSDGQGEYGYTF. The CDR3 DNA follows: TGTGCCACCAGCGATGGACAGGGGGAGTATGGCTACACCTTC.

This clonotype was detected many times. The V and J genes are TRBV7-2 and TRBJ2-7; 8 bases agree with TRBD1. The V segment lost 1 base and the J segment 6 bases; nucleotides outside the gene matches: 8. CDR1 is SGHTA and CDR2 is FQGNSA in the germline V gene. The CDR3 is made up of 15 amino acids. The CDR3 here is CASSLGRTGRSEQYF. CDR3 in DNA: TGTGCCAGCAGCTTAGGACGGACAGGGAGGAGCGAGCAGTACTTC.

The chain has TRBV5-4 and TRBJ1-2; tentatively, D is TRBD1 (5 bases). Germline assignment: CDR1 SGHNT and CDR2 YYREEE (reference sequence). CDR3 length: 14 residues. The V and J ends lost 1 base and 8 bases respectively, with 15 bases between them. CDR3 in DNA: TGTGCCAGCAGCTTGCCGACAGCATCGCAGGGCTACACCTTC. Translated, it gives CASSLPTASQGYTF.

This chain uses TRBV5-5 with TRBJ2-2, with 9 nucleotides matching TRBD1. CDR1 and CDR2 (germline): SGHKS, YYEKEE (reference sequence). CDR3 length equals 16 residues. The ends lost 0 bases at V and 4 bases at J; junction bases unmatched: 4. The DNA of the CDR3 is TGTGCCAGCAGCTTGGATGGACAGGGGATCACCGGGGAGCTGTTTTTT. It codes for CASSLDGQGITGELFF.

This clonotype has a count of ten or more. J is TRBJ2-7 and V is TRBV6-1; D possibly uses TRBD1 or TRBD2 (5 bases each). The CDR3 sequence is 16 residues long. The V gene's germline CDR1 is MNHNS and CDR2 SASEGT. V was pared by 5 bases and J by 6 bases, with 23 bases between. This CDR3 reads CASSSGPEGMFGEQYF. CDR3 sequence (DNA): TGTGCCAGCAGTTCCGGGCCTGAGGGGATGTTCGGCGAGCAGTACTTC.

This clonotype was observed at least ten times. The chain recombines TRBV28 with TRBJ1-4, with D perhaps TRBD1 (5 bases). The germline CDR1 and CDR2 sequences are MDHEN and SYDVKM. CDR3 size: 14 residues. V dropped 4 bases and J dropped 2 bases, with 8 bases sitting between them. In DNA form, the CDR3 reads TGTGCCAGCAGTTCCGGGGGTACTAATGAAAAACTGTTTTTT. The encoded protein is CASSSGGTNEKLFF.

This clonotype has only one observation. It may be a read error: a sequence one base away is much more abundant. This chain uses TRBV18 with TRBJ1-5, with 8 bases lining up with TRBD1. This CDR3 has 14 amino acids. CDR1 is KGHSH, CDR2 LQKENI, per germline. The CDR3 loop reads CASSPDRGIQPQQF. In DNA, the CDR3 is TGTGCCAGCTCACCCGACAGGGGAATTCAGCCCCAGCAATTT.

The table lists this clonotype with many counts. V and J are TRBV6-1 and TRBJ1-2; D gene ambiguous. Trimming cost V 3 bases and J 4 bases, with 12 bases left between them. This CDR3 has 14 amino acids. Looked up from germline, CDR1 is MNHNS and CDR2 is SASEGT. CDR3 loop: CASSEAGSSYGYTF. In DNA, the CDR3 is TGTGCCAGCAGTGAGGCAGGTTCTTCCTATGGCTACACCTTC.